A selection of T cell receptor beta chains follows, all from one sample in a study of T cells in localized non-small cell lung cancer. Produced via immunoSEQ multiplex PCR; TCRdb's table is partial and in-frame only. The profile shows around 30,000 clones, approximately 94% of them singletons. The material was peripheral blood, obtained before any cancer treatment. These receptors came from a woman aged 35 to 69 with stage I lung adenocarcinoma. Each CDR3 is given with its conserved first and last residue. Fields, in order: V gene, J gene, D gene, clone size, CDR3 protein, CDR3 DNA. A D gene is named only where the DNA matches it firmly. The size entry is marked missing in some rows and otherwise reads once, few, many or a size class.

>TRBV7-2|TRBJ2-1|NA|NA
CASSLVGWQFF
TGTGCCAGCAGCTTAGTAGGGTGGCAGTTCTTC
>TRBV5-4|TRBJ1-6|TRBD1|NA
CASSQDRGEGSPLHF
TGTGCCAGCAGCCAAGACAGGGGTGAGGGATCACCCCTCCACTTT
>TRBV7-2|TRBJ1-6|TRBD1|NA
CASSGQGLNNSPLHF
TGTGCCAGCAGTGGACAGGGATTGAATAATTCACCCCTCCACTTT
>TRBV10-3|TRBJ2-5|NA|NA
CAIRKTNSQETQYF
TGTGCCATTAGAAAGACCAACTCACAAGAGACCCAGTACTTC
>TRBV11-1|TRBJ2-5|NA|NA
CASSYNWGSTQETQYF
TGTGCCAGCAGCTACAATTGGGGGTCGACACAAGAGACCCAGTACTTC
>TRBV11-2|TRBJ2-5|NA|NA
CASSPEGGLLRTQYF
TGTGCCAGCAGCCCCGAGGGGGGGTTGCTTCGGACCCAGTACTTC
>TRBV7-9|TRBJ2-7|NA|NA
CASSGAGGRRDEQYF
TGTGCCAGCAGCGGTGCAGGGGGAAGGAGGGACGAGCAGTACTTC
>TRBV4-1|TRBJ2-7|TRBD1|NA
CASSQINRGSEQYF
TGCGCCAGCAGCCAAATTAACAGGGGAAGCGAGCAGTACTTC
>TRBV4-3|TRBJ2-1|TRBD1|NA
CASSAGGDEQFF
TGCGCCAGCAGTGCAGGGGGCGATGAGCAGTTCTTC
>TRBV27|TRBJ1-2|NA|NA
CASSLRSNYGYTF
TGTGCCAGCAGTCTACGATCTAACTATGGCTACACCTTC
>TRBV20-1|TRBJ1-2|NA|NA
CSARWNMGYTF
TGCAGTGCTAGGTGGAATATGGGCTACACCTTC
>TRBV11-3|TRBJ1-6|NA|NA
CASSLESYNSPLHF
TGTGCCAGCAGCTTGGAATCCTATAATTCACCCCTCCACTTT
>TRBV7-2|TRBJ1-1|NA|NA
CASSLARGIREEAFF
TGTGCCAGCAGCTTAGCGAGGGGAATCAGGGAGGAAGCTTTCTTT
>TRBV6-5|TRBJ1-1|NA|NA
CASSYEGSMLAAFF
TGTGCCAGCAGTTACGAGGGGTCGATGCTGGCCGCTTTCTTT
>TRBV6-6|TRBJ1-3|NA|NA
CASRADSGNTIYF
TGTGCCAGCAGGGCAGACTCTGGAAACACCATATATTTT
>TRBV11-1|TRBJ1-1|NA|once
CASSLAYRQSASVNTEAFF
TGTGCCAGCAGCTTAGCATATCGACAGAGCGCCTCTGTAAACACTGAAGCTTTCTTT
>TRBV19|TRBJ1-2|NA|NA
CASSPLPALRGYTF
TGTGCCAGTAGCCCATTACCTGCCCTCCGTGGCTACACCTTC
>TRBV4-3|TRBJ1-5|NA|NA
CASSQEWNQPQHF
TGCGCCAGCAGCCAAGAATGGAATCAGCCCCAGCATTTT
>TRBV10-3|TRBJ1-2|TRBD1|NA
CAISRQGLNNYGYTF
TGTGCCATCAGTCGACAGGGGCTAAATAACTATGGCTACACCTTC
>TRBV7-9|TRBJ1-5|NA|NA
CASSRSNQPQHF
TGTGCCAGCAGCCGGAGCAATCAGCCCCAGCATTTT
>TRBV12-5|TRBJ2-2|TRBD1|NA
CASGKDRVHTGELFF
TGTGCTAGTGGGAAGGACAGGGTGCACACCGGGGAGCTGTTTTTT
>TRBV10-1|TRBJ2-5|TRBD2|NA
CASSESRGERFETQYF
TGCGCCAGCAGTGAATCTCGGGGGGAGCGGTTTGAGACCCAGTACTTC
>TRBV5-1|TRBJ2-1|TRBD2|NA
CASSRASGKYNEQFF
TGCGCCAGCTCCCGGGCTAGCGGGAAATACAATGAGCAGTTCTTC
>TRBV5-4|TRBJ1-2|NA|NA
CASSPRRGLGYGYTF
TGTGCCAGCAGCCCGCGTAGGGGGTTGGGCTATGGCTACACCTTC
>TRBV19|TRBJ1-4|NA|NA
CASSYAREKLFF
TGTGCCAGTAGTTATGCCCGGGAAAAACTGTTTTTT
>TRBV28|TRBJ1-5|NA|few
CASNLSNQPQHF
TGTGCCAGCAACCTTAGCAATCAGCCCCAGCATTTT
>TRBV27|TRBJ2-7|NA|NA
CASSRAQRGEQYF
TGTGCCAGCTCCCGGGCCCAACGGGGCGAGCAGTACTTC
>TRBV6-5|TRBJ1-3|NA|NA
CASSSVGIYSGNTIYF
TGTGCCAGCAGTTCAGTCGGGATTTACTCTGGAAACACCATATATTTT
>TRBV28|TRBJ2-5|TRBD2|NA
CASSLLAGGQETQYF
TGTGCCAGCAGTTTACTAGCGGGGGGACAAGAGACCCAGTACTTC
>TRBV7-9|TRBJ2-3|NA|NA
CASTPGSSVDTQYF
TGTGCCAGCACCCCGGGGAGTAGCGTAGATACGCAGTATTTT
>TRBV7-9|TRBJ1-1|NA|NA
CASSSGLAEAFF
TGTGCCAGCAGCTCCGGGTTGGCTGAAGCTTTCTTT
>TRBV25-1|TRBJ1-2|TRBD1|NA
CASSESGRGDYGYTF
TGTGCCAGCAGTGAATCGGGCAGGGGGGACTATGGCTACACCTTC
>TRBV10-3|TRBJ1-6|TRBD1|NA
CAISQTGGADSPLHF
TGTGCCATCAGTCAGACAGGGGGAGCGGATTCACCCCTCCACTTT
>TRBV28|TRBJ2-1|TRBD2|NA
CASSTHGTSGGPGTMKQFF
TGTGCCAGCAGTACTCACGGGACTAGCGGGGGCCCAGGTACAATGAAGCAGTTCTTC
>TRBV11-1|TRBJ2-7|NA|NA
CASSQFYEQYF
TGTGCCAGCAGCCAATTCTACGAGCAGTACTTC
>TRBV19|TRBJ1-5|NA|NA
CASSERSSNQPQHF
TGTGCCAGTTCTGAGAGAAGCTCAAATCAGCCCCAGCATTTT
>TRBV5-5|TRBJ2-1|TRBD2|once
CASSLFAGGLNEQFF
TGTGCCAGCAGCTTGTTTGCGGGGGGGCTGAATGAGCAGTTCTTC
>TRBV7-2|TRBJ1-3|TRBD1|NA
CASSSPTGQGGYF
TGTGCCAGCAGCTCCCCCACTGGACAGGGAGGATATTTT
>TRBV7-2|TRBJ2-5|NA|NA
CASSHLGRGETQYF
TGTGCCAGTAGTCACCTCGGACGGGGAGAGACCCAGTACTTC
>TRBV19|TRBJ2-7|NA|once
CASSTRAGVSYEQYF
TGTGCCAGTAGTACCAGGGCAGGGGTCTCCTACGAGCAGTACTTC
>TRBV10-3|TRBJ1-1|NA|once
CAIRVDGNTEAFF
TGTGCCATCAGGGTGGACGGGAACACTGAAGCTTTCTTT
>TRBV6-5|TRBJ1-1|TRBD1|NA
CASRQQGAEAFF
TGTGCCAGCAGGCAACAGGGGGCTGAAGCTTTCTTT
>TRBV5-5|TRBJ1-5|NA|NA
CASSLGWGAGNQPQHF
TGTGCCAGCAGCTTGGGGTGGGGCGCAGGCAATCAGCCCCAGCATTTT
>TRBV6-1|TRBJ1-5|NA|NA
CASSEASARGERQPQHF
TGTGCCAGCAGTGAAGCGTCGGCCCGGGGGGAACGGCAGCCCCAGCATTTT
>TRBV7-6|TRBJ1-1|NA|NA
CASSFGGALNTEAFF
TGTGCCAGCAGCTTCGGAGGGGCTCTGAACACTGAAGCTTTCTTT
>TRBV7-3|TRBJ2-5|TRBD2|once
CASSLSGLAGVFQETQYF
TGTGCCAGCAGCTTAAGTGGACTAGCGGGAGTGTTCCAAGAGACCCAGTACTTC
>TRBV6-1|TRBJ2-2|NA|once
CASGKVPGELFF
TGTGCCAGCGGCAAGGTCCCCGGGGAGCTGTTTTTT
>TRBV18|TRBJ2-5|NA|NA
CASSPTMTVQETQYF
TGTGCCAGCTCACCCACCATGACAGTCCAAGAGACCCAGTACTTC
>TRBV2|TRBJ2-7|NA|NA
CASSEAAAVSSYEQYF
TGTGCCAGCAGTGAAGCAGCCGCCGTAAGCTCCTACGAGCAGTACTTC